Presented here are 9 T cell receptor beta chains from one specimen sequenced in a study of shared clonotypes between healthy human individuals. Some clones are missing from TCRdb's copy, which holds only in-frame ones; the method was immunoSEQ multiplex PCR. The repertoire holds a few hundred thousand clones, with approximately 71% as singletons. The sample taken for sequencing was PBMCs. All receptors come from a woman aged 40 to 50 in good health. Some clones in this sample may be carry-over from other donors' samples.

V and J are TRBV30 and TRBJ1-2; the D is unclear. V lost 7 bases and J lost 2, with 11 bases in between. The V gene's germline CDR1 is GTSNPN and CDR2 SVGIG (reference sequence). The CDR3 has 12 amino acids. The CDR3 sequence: CASAGVNYGYTF. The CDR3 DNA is TGTGCCTCAGCGGGAGTAAACTATGGCTACACCTTC.

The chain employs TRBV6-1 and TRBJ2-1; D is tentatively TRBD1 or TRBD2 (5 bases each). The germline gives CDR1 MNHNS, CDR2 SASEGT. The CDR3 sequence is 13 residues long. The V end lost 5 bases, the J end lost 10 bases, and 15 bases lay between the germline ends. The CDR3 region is CASSRPLGVEQFF. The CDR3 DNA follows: TGTGCCAGCAGTAGACCGCTGGGGGTCGAGCAGTTCTTC.

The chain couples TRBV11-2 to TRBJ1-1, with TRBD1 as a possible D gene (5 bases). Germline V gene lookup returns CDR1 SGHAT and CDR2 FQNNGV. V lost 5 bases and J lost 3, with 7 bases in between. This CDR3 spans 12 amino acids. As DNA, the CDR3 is TGTGCCAGCAGCAGGGGTGACACTGAAGCTTTCTTT. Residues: CASSRGDTEAFF.

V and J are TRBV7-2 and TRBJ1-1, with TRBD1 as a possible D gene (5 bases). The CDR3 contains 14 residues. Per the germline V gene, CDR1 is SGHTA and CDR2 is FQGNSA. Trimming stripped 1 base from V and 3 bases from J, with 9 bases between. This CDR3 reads CASSLGGSDTEAFF. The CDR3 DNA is TGTGCCAGCAGCTTAGGGGGGTCAGACACTGAAGCTTTCTTT.

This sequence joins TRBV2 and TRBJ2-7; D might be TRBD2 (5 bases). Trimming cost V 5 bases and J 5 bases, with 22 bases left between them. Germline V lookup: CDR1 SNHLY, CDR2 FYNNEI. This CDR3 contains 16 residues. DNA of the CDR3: TGTGCCAGCAGTATCTTCCATTTCGAGGGTAGGAACGAGCAGTACTTC. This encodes CASSIFHFEGRNEQYF.

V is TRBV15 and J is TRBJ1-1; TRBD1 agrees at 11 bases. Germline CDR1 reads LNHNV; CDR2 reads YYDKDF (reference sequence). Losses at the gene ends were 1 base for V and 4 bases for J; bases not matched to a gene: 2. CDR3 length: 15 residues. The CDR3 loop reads CATSRGGTGGTEAFF. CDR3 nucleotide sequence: TGTGCCACCAGCAGAGGAGGGACAGGGGGCACTGAAGCTTTCTTT.

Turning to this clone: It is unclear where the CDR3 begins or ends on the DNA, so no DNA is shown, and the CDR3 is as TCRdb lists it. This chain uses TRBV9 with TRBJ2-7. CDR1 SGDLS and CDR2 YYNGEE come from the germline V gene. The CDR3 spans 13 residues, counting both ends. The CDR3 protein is CASLSYPCYEQYF.

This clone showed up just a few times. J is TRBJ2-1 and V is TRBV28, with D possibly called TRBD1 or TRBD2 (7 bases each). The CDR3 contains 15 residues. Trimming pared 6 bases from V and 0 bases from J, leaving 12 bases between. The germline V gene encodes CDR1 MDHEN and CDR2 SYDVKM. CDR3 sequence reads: CASRPGGDSYNEQFF. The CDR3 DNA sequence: TGTGCCAGCAGGCCAGGGGGGGACTCCTACAATGAGCAGTTCTTC.

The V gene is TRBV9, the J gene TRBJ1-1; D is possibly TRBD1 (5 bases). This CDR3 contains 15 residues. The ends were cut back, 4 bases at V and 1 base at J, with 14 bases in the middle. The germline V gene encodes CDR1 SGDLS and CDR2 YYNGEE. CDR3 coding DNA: TGTGCCAGCAGCCAAGGGGCCCTTCAGAACACTGAAGCTTTCTTT. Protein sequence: CASSQGALQNTEAFF.